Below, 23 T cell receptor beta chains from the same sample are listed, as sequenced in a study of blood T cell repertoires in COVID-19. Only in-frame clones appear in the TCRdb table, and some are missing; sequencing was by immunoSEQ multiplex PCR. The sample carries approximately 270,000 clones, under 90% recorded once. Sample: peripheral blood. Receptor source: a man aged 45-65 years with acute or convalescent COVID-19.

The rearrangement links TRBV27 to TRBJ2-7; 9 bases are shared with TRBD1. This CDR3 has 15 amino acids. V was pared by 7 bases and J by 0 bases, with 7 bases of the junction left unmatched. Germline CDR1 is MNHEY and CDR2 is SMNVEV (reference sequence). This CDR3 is CASMSGTGISYEQYF. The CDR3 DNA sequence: TGTGCCAGCATGAGTGGGACAGGGATCTCCTACGAGCAGTACTTC.

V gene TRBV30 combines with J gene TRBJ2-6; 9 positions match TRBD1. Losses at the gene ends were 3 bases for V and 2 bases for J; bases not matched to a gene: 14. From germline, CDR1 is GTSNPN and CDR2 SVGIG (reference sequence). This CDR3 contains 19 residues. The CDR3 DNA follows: TGTGCCTGGAGCATGACACCCGGGACAGGGCTGCCTGGGGCCAACGTCCTGACTTTC. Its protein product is CAWSMTPGTGLPGANVLTF.

CDR3 region: CASSLSGAGGPGELFF. CDR3 nucleotide sequence: TGTGCCAGCAGCTTAAGTGGGGCAGGAGGGCCCGGGGAGCTGTTTTTT. The chain couples TRBV7-9 to TRBJ2-2, with a possible D match to TRBD2 (6 bases). Germline lookup yields CDR1 SEHNR and CDR2 FQNEAQ (reference sequence). This CDR3 has 16 residues. Deletions cut 2 bases from V and 6 bases from J, with 16 bases between.

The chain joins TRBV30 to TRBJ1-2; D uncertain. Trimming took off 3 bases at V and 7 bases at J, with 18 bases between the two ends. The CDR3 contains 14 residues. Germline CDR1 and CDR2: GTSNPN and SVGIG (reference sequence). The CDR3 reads CAWRAEGETFGYTF. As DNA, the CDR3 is TGTGCCTGGAGGGCCGAGGGAGAAACCTTTGGCTACACCTTC.

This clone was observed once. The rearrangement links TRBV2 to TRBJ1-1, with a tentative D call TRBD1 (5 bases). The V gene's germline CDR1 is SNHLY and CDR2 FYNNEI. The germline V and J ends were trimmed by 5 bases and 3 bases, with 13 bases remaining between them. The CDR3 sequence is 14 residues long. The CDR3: CASSQGPRYTEAFF. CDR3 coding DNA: TGTGCCAGCAGTCAGGGCCCTAGATACACTGAAGCTTTCTTT.

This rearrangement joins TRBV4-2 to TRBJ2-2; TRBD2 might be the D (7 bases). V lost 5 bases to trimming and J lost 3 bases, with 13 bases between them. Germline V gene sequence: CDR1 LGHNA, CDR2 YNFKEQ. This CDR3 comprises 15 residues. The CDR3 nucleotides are TGTGCCAGCAGCGGGGGGGCGTTGGACACCGGGGAGCTGTTTTTT. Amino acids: CASSGGALDTGELFF.

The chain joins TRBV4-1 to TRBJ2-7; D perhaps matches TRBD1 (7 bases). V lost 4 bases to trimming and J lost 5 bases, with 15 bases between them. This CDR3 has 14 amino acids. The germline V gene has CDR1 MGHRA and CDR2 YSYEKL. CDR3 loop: CASSRTGDSDEQYF. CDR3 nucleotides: TGCGCCAGCAGCCGGACGGGGGACAGCGACGAGCAGTACTTC.

CDR3: CASTARGDRGPGDIQYF. In nucleotides, the CDR3 is TGCGCCAGCACCGCAAGAGGGGACAGGGGACCAGGGGACATTCAGTACTTC. This rearrangement joins TRBV5-1 to TRBJ2-4, with 10 bases matching TRBD1. The ends lost 6 bases at V and 8 bases at J; junction bases unmatched: 17. Per germline, CDR1 SGHRS and CDR2 YFSETQ. This CDR3 spans 17 amino acids.

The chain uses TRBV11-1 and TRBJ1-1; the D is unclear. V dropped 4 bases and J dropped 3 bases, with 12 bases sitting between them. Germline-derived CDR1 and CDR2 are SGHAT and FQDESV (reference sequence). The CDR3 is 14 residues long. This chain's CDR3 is CASSSESWDTEAFF. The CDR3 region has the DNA TGTGCCAGCAGCTCGGAGTCCTGGGACACTGAAGCTTTCTTT.

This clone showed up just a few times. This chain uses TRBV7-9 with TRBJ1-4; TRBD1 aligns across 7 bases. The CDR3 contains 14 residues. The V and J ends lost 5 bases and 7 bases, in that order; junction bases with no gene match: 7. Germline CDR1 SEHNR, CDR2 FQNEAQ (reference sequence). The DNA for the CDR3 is TGTGCCAGCAGCAACAGGGGAATGGTTGAAAAACTGTTTTTT. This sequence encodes CASSNRGMVEKLFF.

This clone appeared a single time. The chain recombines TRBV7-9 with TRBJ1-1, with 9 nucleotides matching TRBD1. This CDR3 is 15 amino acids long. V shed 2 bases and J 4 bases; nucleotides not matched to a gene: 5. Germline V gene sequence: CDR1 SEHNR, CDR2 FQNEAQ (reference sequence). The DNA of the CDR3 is TGTGCCAGCAGCTTAACAGGGGGCCGGGGCACTGAAGCTTTCTTT. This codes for CASSLTGGRGTEAFF.

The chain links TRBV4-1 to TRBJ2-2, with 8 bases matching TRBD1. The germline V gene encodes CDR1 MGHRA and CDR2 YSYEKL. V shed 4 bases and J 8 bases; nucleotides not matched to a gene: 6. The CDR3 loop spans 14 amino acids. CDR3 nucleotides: TGCGCCAGCAGCCCACAGGGGGAGTCGGGGGAGCTGTTTTTT. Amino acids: CASSPQGESGELFF.

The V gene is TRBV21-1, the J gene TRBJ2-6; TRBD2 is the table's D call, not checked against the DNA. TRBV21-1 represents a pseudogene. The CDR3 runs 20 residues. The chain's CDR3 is CASSKALSSGAPSGANVLTF. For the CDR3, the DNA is TGTGCCAGCAGCAAAGCGCTTTCTAGCGGGGCCCCCTCTGGGGCCAACGTCCTGACTTTC.

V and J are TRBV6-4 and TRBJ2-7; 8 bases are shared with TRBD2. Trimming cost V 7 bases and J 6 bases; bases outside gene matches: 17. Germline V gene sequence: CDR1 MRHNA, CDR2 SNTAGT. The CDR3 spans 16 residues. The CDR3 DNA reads TGTGCCAGCATCCTCCAGTGGGCGGGGGGAGATGGCGAGCAGTACTTC. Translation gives CASILQWAGGDGEQYF.

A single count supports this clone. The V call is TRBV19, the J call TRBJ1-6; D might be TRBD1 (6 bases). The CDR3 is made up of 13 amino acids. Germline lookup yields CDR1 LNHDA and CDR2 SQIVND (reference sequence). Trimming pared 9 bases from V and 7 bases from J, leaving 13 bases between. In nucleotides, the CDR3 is TGTGCCAGCCCCGGGGGGCCCAATTCACCCCTCCACTTT. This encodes CASPGGPNSPLHF. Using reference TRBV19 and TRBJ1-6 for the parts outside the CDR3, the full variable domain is DGGITQSPKYLFRKEGQNVTLSCEQNLNHDAMYWYRQDPGQGLRLIYYSQIVNDFQKGDIAEGYSVSREKKESFPLTVTSAQKNPTAFYLCASPGGPNSPLHFGNGTRLTVT.

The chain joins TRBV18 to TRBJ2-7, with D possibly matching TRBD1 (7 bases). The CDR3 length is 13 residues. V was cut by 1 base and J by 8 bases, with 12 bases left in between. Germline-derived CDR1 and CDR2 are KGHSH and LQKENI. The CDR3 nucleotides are TGTGCCAGCTCACCACGGGACAGCGGGCAGCAGTACTTC. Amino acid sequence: CASSPRDSGQQYF.

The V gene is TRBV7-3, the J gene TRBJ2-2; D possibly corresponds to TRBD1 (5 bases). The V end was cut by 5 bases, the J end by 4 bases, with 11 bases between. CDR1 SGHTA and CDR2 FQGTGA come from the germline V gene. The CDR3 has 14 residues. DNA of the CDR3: TGTGCCAGCAGCGCCGGACACATCACCGGGGAGCTGTTTTTT. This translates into CASSAGHITGELFF.

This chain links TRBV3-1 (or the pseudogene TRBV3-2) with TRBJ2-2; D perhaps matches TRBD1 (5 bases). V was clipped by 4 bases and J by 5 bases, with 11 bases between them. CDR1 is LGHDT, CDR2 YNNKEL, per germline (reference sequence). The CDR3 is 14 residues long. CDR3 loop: CASSLIGVTGELFF. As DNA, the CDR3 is TGTGCCAGCAGCCTTATAGGGGTGACCGGGGAGCTGTTTTTT.

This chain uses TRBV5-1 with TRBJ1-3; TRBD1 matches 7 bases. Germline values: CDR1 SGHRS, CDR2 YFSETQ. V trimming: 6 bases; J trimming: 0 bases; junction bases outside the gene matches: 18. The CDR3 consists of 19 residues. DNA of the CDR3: TGCGCCAGCACACACGGCCCCTACTCGGGACAGAGCTCTGGAAACACCATATATTTT. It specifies CASTHGPYSGQSSGNTIYF.

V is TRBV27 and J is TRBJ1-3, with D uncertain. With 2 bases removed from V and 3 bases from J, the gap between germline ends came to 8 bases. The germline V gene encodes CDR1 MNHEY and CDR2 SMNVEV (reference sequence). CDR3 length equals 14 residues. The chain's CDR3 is CASSLGRVGNTIYF. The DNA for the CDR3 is TGTGCCAGCAGTTTAGGGAGAGTTGGAAACACCATATATTTT.

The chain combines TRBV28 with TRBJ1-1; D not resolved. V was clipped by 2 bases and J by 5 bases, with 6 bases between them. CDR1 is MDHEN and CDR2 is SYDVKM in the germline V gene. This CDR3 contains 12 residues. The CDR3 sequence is CASSLDSTEAFF. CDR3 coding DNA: TGTGCCAGCAGTTTAGATAGTACTGAAGCTTTCTTT.

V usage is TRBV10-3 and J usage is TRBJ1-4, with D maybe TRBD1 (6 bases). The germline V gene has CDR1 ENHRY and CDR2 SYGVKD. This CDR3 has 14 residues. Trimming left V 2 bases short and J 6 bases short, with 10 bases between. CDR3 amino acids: CAISEPGDDEKLFF. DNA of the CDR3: TGTGCCATCAGTGAGCCAGGGGATGATGAAAAACTGTTTTTT.

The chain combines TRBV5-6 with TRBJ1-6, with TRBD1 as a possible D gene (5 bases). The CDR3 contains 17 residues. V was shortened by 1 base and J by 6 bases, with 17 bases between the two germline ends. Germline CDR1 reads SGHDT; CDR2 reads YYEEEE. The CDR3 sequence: CASSLSGVGRGNSPLHF. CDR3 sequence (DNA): TGTGCCAGCAGCTTGTCGGGGGTCGGTCGAGGTAATTCACCCCTCCACTTT. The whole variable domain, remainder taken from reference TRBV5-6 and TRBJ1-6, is DAGVTQSPTHLIKTRGQQVTLRCSPKSGHDTVSWYQQALGQGPQFIFQYYEEEERQRGNFPDRFSGHQFPNYSSELNVNALLLGDSALYLCASSLSGVGRGNSPLHFGNGTRLTVT.